This T cell receptor (beta chain) was identified during a study of PD-L1 blockade in urothelial cancer. Study background: After treatment start, blood was analyzed at 3 weeks (second dose) and at 6 weeks. Blood samples contained a median roughly 150,000 T cells.

Each PCR contained spiked-in synthetic TCR analog templates. The protocol was immunoSEQ multiplex PCR, while the TCRdb copy is restricted to in-frame clones and leaves out a portion. The table includes 55,000 to 70,000 clones, 86% detected once. This CDR3 region has 15 residues. V was clipped by 3 bases and J by 6 bases, with 19 bases between them. Germline V lookup: CDR1 SGHDT, CDR2 YYEEEE. This rearrangement joins TRBV5-6 to TRBJ2-7, with D tentatively TRBD1 (6 bases). This sequence was found in a man between 50 and 59 years old with urothelial cancer. This specimen was PBMCs, taken around atezolizumab (anti-PD-L1) treatment. CDR3 coding DNA: TGTGCCAGCAGCTCCTACGGACAGCCTCCCAGCGAGCAGTACTTC. Translating gives CASSSYGQPPSEQYF.